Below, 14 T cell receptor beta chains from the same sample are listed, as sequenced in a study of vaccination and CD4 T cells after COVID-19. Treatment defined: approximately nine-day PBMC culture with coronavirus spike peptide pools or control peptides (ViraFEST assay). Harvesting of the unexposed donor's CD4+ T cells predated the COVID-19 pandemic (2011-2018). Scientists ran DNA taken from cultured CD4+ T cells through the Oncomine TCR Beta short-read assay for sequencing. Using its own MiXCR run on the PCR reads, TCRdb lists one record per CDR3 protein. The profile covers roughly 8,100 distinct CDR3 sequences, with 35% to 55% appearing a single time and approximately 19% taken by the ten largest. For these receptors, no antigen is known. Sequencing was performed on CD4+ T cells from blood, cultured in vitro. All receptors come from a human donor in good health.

The CDR3 coding sequence is TGTGCCAGCAGCTTGCCGGGAAGGGTCGCAGATACGCAGTATTTT. It encodes CASSLPGRVADTQYF. The J gene is TRBJ2-3, the V gene TRBV7-2; possibly TRBD2 for D (5 bases). The CDR3 extends over 15 amino acids. V lost 3 bases to trimming and J lost 4 bases, with 14 bases between them. Germline CDR1 and CDR2: SGHTA and FQGNSA. The full variable domain, rest sourced from reference TRBV7-2 and TRBJ2-3, is GAGVSQSPSNKVTEKGKDVELRCDPISGHTALYWYRQSLGQGLEFLIYFQGNSAPDKSGLPSDRFSAERTGGSVSTLTIQRTQQEDSAVYLCASSLPGRVADTQYFGPGTRLTVL.

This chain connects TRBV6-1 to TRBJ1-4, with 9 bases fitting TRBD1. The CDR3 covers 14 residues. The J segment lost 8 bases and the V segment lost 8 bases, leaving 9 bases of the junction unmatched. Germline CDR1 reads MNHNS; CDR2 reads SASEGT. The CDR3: CASSRGTGREKLFF. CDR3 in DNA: TGTGCCAGCTCTAGAGGGACAGGGCGGGAAAAACTGTTTTTT.

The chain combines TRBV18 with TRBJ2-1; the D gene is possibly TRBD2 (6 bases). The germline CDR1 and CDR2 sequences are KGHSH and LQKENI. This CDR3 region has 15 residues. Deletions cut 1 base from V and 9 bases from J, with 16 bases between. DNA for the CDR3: TGTGCCAGCTCACCACTAGCGGAAGGGCCCGGTGAGCAGTTCTTC. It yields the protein CASSPLAEGPGEQFF.

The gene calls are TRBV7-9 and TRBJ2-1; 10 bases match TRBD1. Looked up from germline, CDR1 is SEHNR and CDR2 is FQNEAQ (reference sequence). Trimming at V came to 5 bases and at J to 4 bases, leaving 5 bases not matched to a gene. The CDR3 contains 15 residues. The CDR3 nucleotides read TGTGCCAGCAGCCACGACAGGGGGCTGTACAATGAGCAGTTCTTC. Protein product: CASSHDRGLYNEQFF.

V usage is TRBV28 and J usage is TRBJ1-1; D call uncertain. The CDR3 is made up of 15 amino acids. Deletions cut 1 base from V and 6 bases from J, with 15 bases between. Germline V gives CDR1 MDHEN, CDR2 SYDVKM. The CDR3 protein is CASSLLGLPGPEAFF. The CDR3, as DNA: TGTGCCAGCAGTTTATTAGGTTTACCCGGCCCTGAAGCTTTCTTT.

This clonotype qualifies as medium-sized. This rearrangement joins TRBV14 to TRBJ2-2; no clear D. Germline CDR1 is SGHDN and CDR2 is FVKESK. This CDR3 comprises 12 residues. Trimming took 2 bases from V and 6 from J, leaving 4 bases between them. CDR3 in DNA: TGTGCCAGCAGCCAACCGGCCGGGGAGCTGTTTTTT. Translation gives CASSQPAGELFF.

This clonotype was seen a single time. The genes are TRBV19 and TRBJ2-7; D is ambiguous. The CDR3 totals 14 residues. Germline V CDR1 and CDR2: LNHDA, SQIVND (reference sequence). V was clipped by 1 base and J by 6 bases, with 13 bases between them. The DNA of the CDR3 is TGTGCCAGTAGTATAGTAGTTTCGAAGGGCGAGCAGTACTTC. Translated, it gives CASSIVVSKGEQYF.

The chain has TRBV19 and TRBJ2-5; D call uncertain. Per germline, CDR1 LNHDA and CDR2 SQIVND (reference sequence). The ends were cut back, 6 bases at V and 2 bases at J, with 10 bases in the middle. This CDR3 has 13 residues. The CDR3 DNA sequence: TGTGCCAGTAGACCTACTCAACAAGAGACCCAGTACTTC. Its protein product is CASRPTQQETQYF.

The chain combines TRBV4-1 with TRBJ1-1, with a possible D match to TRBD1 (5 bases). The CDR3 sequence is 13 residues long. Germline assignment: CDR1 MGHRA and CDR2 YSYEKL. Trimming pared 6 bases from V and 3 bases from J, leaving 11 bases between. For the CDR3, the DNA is TGCGCCAGCAGGGAGGTGGGGGACACTGAAGCTTTCTTT. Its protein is CASREVGDTEAFF.

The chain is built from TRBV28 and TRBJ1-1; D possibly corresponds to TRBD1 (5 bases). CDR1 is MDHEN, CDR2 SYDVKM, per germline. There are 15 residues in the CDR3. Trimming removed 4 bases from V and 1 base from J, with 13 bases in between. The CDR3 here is CASSWPGYGNTEAFF. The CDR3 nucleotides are TGTGCCAGCAGTTGGCCAGGGTACGGGAACACTGAAGCTTTCTTT.

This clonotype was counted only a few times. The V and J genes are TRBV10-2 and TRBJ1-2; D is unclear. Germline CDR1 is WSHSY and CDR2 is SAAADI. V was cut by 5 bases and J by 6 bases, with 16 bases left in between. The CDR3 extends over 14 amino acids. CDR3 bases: TGCGCCAGCAGTACCCTAGGAATATATGATGGCTACACCTTC. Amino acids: CASSTLGIYDGYTF.

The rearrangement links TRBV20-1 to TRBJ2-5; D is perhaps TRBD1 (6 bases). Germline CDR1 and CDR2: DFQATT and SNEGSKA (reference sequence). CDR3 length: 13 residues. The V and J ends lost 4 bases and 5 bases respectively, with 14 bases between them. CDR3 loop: CSAMQGRWETQYF. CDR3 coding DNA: TGCAGTGCTATGCAGGGGAGATGGGAGACCCAGTACTTC.

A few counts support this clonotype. The CDR3 reads CASSSSGASGANVLTF. As DNA, the CDR3 is TGTGCCAGCAGTTCAAGCGGGGCCTCTGGGGCCAACGTCCTGACTTTC. V gene TRBV7-2 combines with J gene TRBJ2-6; TRBD2 agrees at 7 bases. The germline gives CDR1 SGHTA, CDR2 FQGNSA. V dropped 6 bases and J dropped 0; count of bases not matched to a gene: 5. This CDR3 region has 16 residues.

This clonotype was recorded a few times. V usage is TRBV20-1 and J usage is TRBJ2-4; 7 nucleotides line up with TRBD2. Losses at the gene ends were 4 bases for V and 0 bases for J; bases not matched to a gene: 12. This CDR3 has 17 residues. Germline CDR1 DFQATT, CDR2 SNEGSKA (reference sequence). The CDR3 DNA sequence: TGCAGTGCTACGTCCCTTCTAGCGGCCTTAGCCAAAAACATTCAGTACTTC. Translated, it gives CSATSLLAALAKNIQYF.